What follows describes a single TCR beta chain. This entry is derived from a study of regulatory T cells in long-lasting Graves disease. This CDR3 is 15 amino acids long. The V gene lost 3 bases and the J gene lost 0 bases, with 9 bases spanning the gap. Germline V gene lookup returns CDR1 ENHRY and CDR2 SYGVKD. The sample's time point: newly diagnosed GD, antithyroid drugs for less than 3 months. Following extraction of RNA from PBMCs, that RNA was used to make the TCR library. The authors built TCR beta libraries using iRepertoire HTBI primers and Arm-PCR of CDR3 regions. TCRdb redid the calling of the multiplex PCR reads with MiXCR, one entry per CDR3 protein. This table holds about 420,000 distinct CDR3 sequences, about 16% found once. These same data were also listed under a study on T cells in Graves' hyperthyroidism and ophthalmopathy.

The material was peripheral blood mononuclear cells (PBMCs), obtained at new diagnosis, from a patient treated with antithyroid drugs. This clonotype originated in a woman aged 18-30 years with Graves disease. The chain has TRBV10-3 and TRBJ1-3; no definite D call. CDR3 sequence reads: CAISDSGSSGNTIYF. The CDR3 nucleotides are TGTGCCATCAGTGATAGCGGCAGCTCTGGAAACACCATATATTTT.